The rows below give T cell receptor beta chains drawn from one sample of a study of T cells in Graves' hyperthyroidism and ophthalmopathy. TCRdb re-analysed the multiplex PCR reads in MiXCR, keeping a single row per CDR3 protein. The sample lists 370,000 or so distinct CDR3 sequences; 25% were seen once. Sequenced sample: blood. The receptors originated from a man in his forties or fifties with Graves' hyperthyroidism. CDR3s include the opening cysteine and the closing phenylalanine or tryptophan. D genes are given only for firm matches. The size field is filled for only some rows; it gives once, few, many or a size class.

V gene: TRBV20-1
J gene: TRBJ2-7
D gene: TRBD2
clone size: few
CDR3 protein: CSARTSSQKIGYEQYF
CDR3 DNA: TGCAGTGCTAGGACTAGCTCCCAGAAGATCGGTTACGAGCAGTACTTC

V gene: TRBV12-3/TRBV12-4
J gene: TRBJ1-1
D gene: TRBD1
clone size: few
CDR3 protein: CASRSDRGRTEAFF
CDR3 DNA: TGTGCCAGCCGATCGGACAGGGGGCGGACTGAAGCTTTCTTT

V gene: TRBV2
J gene: TRBJ2-7
D gene: TRBD2
clone size: many
CDR3 protein: CASSYTSGRAYEQYF
CDR3 DNA: TGTGCCAGCAGCTACACTAGCGGGAGGGCCTACGAGCAGTACTTC

V gene: TRBV20-1
J gene: TRBJ2-2
D gene: -
clone size: -
CDR3 protein: CSARDPLSGGTGELFF
CDR3 DNA: TGCAGTGCTAGAGACCCTTTATCAGGAGGGACCGGGGAGCTGTTTTTT

V gene: TRBV19
J gene: TRBJ1-2
D gene: -
clone size: -
CDR3 protein: CASSIRGVGYTF
CDR3 DNA: TGTGCCAGTAGTATCCGCGGGGTTGGCTACACCTTC

V gene: TRBV11-1
J gene: TRBJ2-5
D gene: -
clone size: many
CDR3 protein: CASSFRNRETQYF
CDR3 DNA: TGTGCCAGCAGCTTCAGGAATCGAGAGACCCAGTACTTC

V gene: TRBV20-1
J gene: TRBJ2-7
D gene: -
clone size: few
CDR3 protein: CSAKGSTPTYEQYF
CDR3 DNA: TGCAGTGCTAAAGGAAGCACACCCACCTACGAGCAGTACTTC

V gene: TRBV20-1
J gene: TRBJ2-1
D gene: TRBD2
clone size: -
CDR3 protein: CSADGNYGTSVYNEQFF
CDR3 DNA: TGCAGTGCCGACGGCAACTACGGGACTAGCGTATACAATGAGCAGTTCTTC

V gene: TRBV30
J gene: TRBJ1-3
D gene: -
clone size: -
CDR3 protein: CAWDRGGFGNTTYF
CDR3 DNA: TGTGCCTGGGACAGAGGGGGTTTTGGAAACACCACATATTTT

V gene: TRBV29-1
J gene: TRBJ1-1
D gene: -
clone size: many
CDR3 protein: CSVSRVWAFF
CDR3 DNA: TGCAGCGTTTCAAGGGTGTGGGCTTTCTTT

V gene: TRBV27
J gene: TRBJ1-1
D gene: -
clone size: few
CDR3 protein: CASSLRGGPEAFF
CDR3 DNA: TGTGCCAGCAGTTTACGGGGGGGGCCTGAAGCTTTCTTT

V gene: TRBV27
J gene: TRBJ1-1
D gene: TRBD1
clone size: once
CDR3 protein: CASSASGTGGRRTEAFF
CDR3 DNA: TGTGCCAGCAGTGCGTCCGGGACAGGGGGAAGGCGTACTGAAGCTTTCTTT

V gene: TRBV12-3/TRBV12-4
J gene: TRBJ2-1
D gene: TRBD2
clone size: many
CDR3 protein: CASSPAASGSNEQFF
CDR3 DNA: TGTGCCAGCAGCCCCGCGGCTAGCGGGAGCAATGAGCAGTTCTTC

V gene: TRBV12-3/TRBV12-4
J gene: TRBJ2-1
D gene: TRBD2
clone size: many
CDR3 protein: CASSHSGRGGNEQFF
CDR3 DNA: TGTGCCAGCAGTCATAGCGGGAGAGGTGGGAATGAGCAGTTCTTC

V gene: TRBV6-1
J gene: TRBJ2-1
D gene: -
clone size: few
CDR3 protein: CASSDGPPYNEQFF
CDR3 DNA: TGTGCCAGCAGTGACGGGCCCCCCTACAATGAGCAGTTCTTC

V gene: TRBV12-3/TRBV12-4
J gene: TRBJ1-4
D gene: -
clone size: few
CDR3 protein: CASSTRSQGNEKLFF
CDR3 DNA: TGTGCCAGCAGCACAAGGAGCCAGGGTAATGAAAAACTGTTTTTT

V gene: TRBV9
J gene: TRBJ2-5
D gene: TRBD2
clone size: -
CDR3 protein: CASSVVAGVETQYF
CDR3 DNA: TGTGCCAGCAGCGTAGTAGCGGGAGTGGAGACCCAGTACTTC

V gene: TRBV2
J gene: TRBJ2-5
D gene: -
clone size: once
CDR3 protein: CASSSPLGTGLQETQYF
CDR3 DNA: TGTGCCAGCAGCTCCCCGCTGGGAACAGGGCTCCAAGAGACCCAGTACTTC

V gene: TRBV29-1
J gene: TRBJ1-1
D gene: -
clone size: many
CDR3 protein: CSVVGGAEAFF
CDR3 DNA: TGCAGCGTTGTCGGAGGAGCTGAAGCTTTCTTT

V gene: TRBV6-1
J gene: TRBJ1-1
D gene: -
clone size: many
CDR3 protein: CASPRGGYTEAFF
CDR3 DNA: TGTGCCAGCCCTAGGGGCGGCTACACTGAAGCTTTCTTT

V gene: TRBV24-1
J gene: TRBJ2-1
D gene: -
clone size: few
CDR3 protein: CATSDPSRHPVDEQFF
CDR3 DNA: TGTGCCACCAGTGACCCTTCCCGACACCCGGTGGATGAGCAGTTCTTC

V gene: TRBV2
J gene: TRBJ2-5
D gene: TRBD2
clone size: few
CDR3 protein: CASSESSSGIQETQYF
CDR3 DNA: TGTGCCAGCAGTGAATCTAGTAGCGGGATCCAAGAGACCCAGTACTTC

V gene: TRBV24-1
J gene: TRBJ2-3
D gene: -
clone size: many
CDR3 protein: CATSETGSTDTQYF
CDR3 DNA: TGTGCCACCAGTGAAACCGGGAGCACAGATACGCAGTATTTT

V gene: TRBV20-1
J gene: TRBJ1-2
D gene: -
clone size: -
CDR3 protein: CSARGSWAQGGYTF
CDR3 DNA: TGCAGTGCTCGGGGTTCGTGGGCCCAGGGGGGCTACACCTTC

V gene: TRBV24-1
J gene: TRBJ2-1
D gene: -
clone size: few
CDR3 protein: CATTDRLNEQFF
CDR3 DNA: TGTGCCACCACGGACAGACTCAATGAGCAGTTCTTC

V gene: TRBV6-1
J gene: TRBJ1-3
D gene: -
clone size: few
CDR3 protein: CASSEGRTGGNTIYF
CDR3 DNA: TGTGCCAGCAGTGAAGGCCGGACGGGTGGAAACACCATATATTTT

V gene: TRBV7-3
J gene: TRBJ2-7
D gene: -
clone size: many
CDR3 protein: CASSPVGTQRDEQYF
CDR3 DNA: TGTGCCAGCAGCCCCGTCGGGACGCAAAGGGATGAGCAGTACTTC

V gene: TRBV5-1
J gene: TRBJ2-1
D gene: -
clone size: -
CDR3 protein: CASSFGGTADNEQFF
CDR3 DNA: TGCGCCAGCAGCTTCGGCGGGACAGCCGACAATGAGCAGTTCTTC

V gene: TRBV3-1
J gene: TRBJ2-1
D gene: TRBD2
clone size: many
CDR3 protein: CASSQDKVAGYEQFF
CDR3 DNA: TGTGCCAGCAGCCAAGATAAGGTAGCGGGATATGAGCAGTTCTTC

V gene: TRBV5-1
J gene: TRBJ2-3
D gene: TRBD2
clone size: few
CDR3 protein: CASRGLVGDTQYF
CDR3 DNA: TGCGCCAGCAGAGGACTAGTTGGAGATACGCAGTATTTT

V gene: TRBV18
J gene: TRBJ2-1
D gene: -
clone size: -
CDR3 protein: CASSPVIEQFF
CDR3 DNA: TGTGCCAGCTCACCGGTGATTGAGCAGTTCTTC

V gene: TRBV6-6
J gene: TRBJ1-2
D gene: TRBD1
clone size: -
CDR3 protein: CASNYSPGRQGYGYTF
CDR3 DNA: TGTGCCAGCAATTACTCGCCGGGTAGACAGGGCTATGGCTACACCTTC

V gene: TRBV6-1
J gene: TRBJ2-7
D gene: TRBD1
clone size: many
CDR3 protein: CASSWDRVNYEQYF
CDR3 DNA: TGTGCCAGCAGTTGGGACAGGGTCAATTACGAGCAGTACTTC

V gene: TRBV6-5
J gene: TRBJ1-2
D gene: -
clone size: few
CDR3 protein: CASSYRTRDGYGYTF
CDR3 DNA: TGTGCCAGCAGTTACCGGACACGGGACGGCTATGGCTACACCTTC

V gene: TRBV24-1
J gene: TRBJ2-5
D gene: -
clone size: -
CDR3 protein: CATSAGRETQYF
CDR3 DNA: TGTGCCACCAGTGCAGGGCGGGAGACCCAGTACTTC

V gene: TRBV30
J gene: TRBJ2-5
D gene: -
clone size: few
CDR3 protein: CAWNFDSLGETQYF
CDR3 DNA: TGTGCCTGGAATTTTGACAGCCTGGGGGAGACCCAGTACTTC

V gene: TRBV7-2
J gene: TRBJ1-6
D gene: -
clone size: few
CDR3 protein: CASSLSHAGWGDNSPLHF
CDR3 DNA: TGTGCCAGCAGCTTAAGCCACGCGGGTTGGGGGGATAATTCACCCCTCCACTTT

V gene: TRBV6-1
J gene: TRBJ2-1
D gene: TRBD2
clone size: many
CDR3 protein: CASSSPRERYNEQFF
CDR3 DNA: TGTGCCAGCAGTTCCCCGCGGGAGCGTTACAATGAGCAGTTCTTC

V gene: TRBV7-6
J gene: TRBJ2-1
D gene: TRBD2
clone size: -
CDR3 protein: CASSRGGSGGNEQFF
CDR3 DNA: TGTGCCAGCAGCCGTGGGGGTAGCGGGGGCAATGAGCAGTTCTTC

V gene: TRBV5-1
J gene: TRBJ1-5
D gene: -
clone size: many
CDR3 protein: CASSPDGNQPQHF
CDR3 DNA: TGCGCCAGCAGCCCGGACGGAAATCAGCCCCAGCATTTT

V gene: TRBV28
J gene: TRBJ1-5
D gene: -
clone size: -
CDR3 protein: CASSPWDNQPQHF
CDR3 DNA: TGTGCCAGCAGTCCCTGGGACAATCAGCCCCAGCATTTT

V gene: TRBV2
J gene: TRBJ2-1
D gene: -
clone size: -
CDR3 protein: CASIRGNEQFF
CDR3 DNA: TGTGCCAGCATTCGAGGGAATGAGCAGTTCTTC

V gene: TRBV10-2
J gene: TRBJ2-7
D gene: -
clone size: -
CDR3 protein: CASAPDDSYEQYF
CDR3 DNA: TGCGCCAGTGCCCCGGACGACTCCTACGAGCAGTACTTC

V gene: TRBV12-3/TRBV12-4
J gene: TRBJ2-7
D gene: TRBD2
clone size: many
CDR3 protein: CASSLRGRSYEQYF
CDR3 DNA: TGTGCCAGCAGTTTACGCGGGAGATCCTACGAGCAGTACTTC

V gene: TRBV4-2
J gene: TRBJ1-4
D gene: -
clone size: -
CDR3 protein: CASSQDDRTGEKLFF
CDR3 DNA: TGTGCCAGCAGCCAAGATGACAGGACGGGGGAAAAACTGTTTTTT

V gene: TRBV7-9
J gene: TRBJ2-4
D gene: -
clone size: -
CDR3 protein: CASSQWPEAKNIQYF
CDR3 DNA: TGTGCCAGCAGCCAGTGGCCGGAGGCCAAAAACATTCAGTACTTC

V gene: TRBV6-1
J gene: TRBJ2-5
D gene: -
clone size: many
CDR3 protein: CASRTAGAQETQYF
CDR3 DNA: TGTGCCAGCAGAACCGCGGGGGCACAAGAGACCCAGTACTTC

V gene: TRBV7-9
J gene: TRBJ2-7
D gene: TRBD1
clone size: -
CDR3 protein: CASKADRGTYEQYF
CDR3 DNA: TGTGCCAGCAAGGCGGACAGGGGCACCTACGAGCAGTACTTC

V gene: TRBV3-1
J gene: TRBJ2-2
D gene: -
clone size: -
CDR3 protein: CASSQGGFTGELFF
CDR3 DNA: TGTGCCAGCAGCCAAGGCGGCTTCACCGGGGAGCTGTTTTTT

V gene: TRBV7-3
J gene: TRBJ2-4
D gene: -
clone size: -
CDR3 protein: CASSSVGKNIQYF
CDR3 DNA: TGTGCCAGCAGTTCTGTTGGCAAGAACATTCAGTACTTC

V gene: TRBV27
J gene: TRBJ1-1
D gene: -
clone size: many
CDR3 protein: CASSLKPANTEAFF
CDR3 DNA: TGTGCCAGCAGTTTAAAACCCGCCAACACTGAAGCTTTCTTT

V gene: TRBV19
J gene: TRBJ1-5
D gene: -
clone size: few
CDR3 protein: CATRRETWQPQHF
CDR3 DNA: TGTGCCACCAGACGGGAAACTTGGCAGCCCCAGCATTTT

V gene: TRBV28
J gene: TRBJ2-7
D gene: -
clone size: many
CDR3 protein: CASKDLRDFAYEQYF
CDR3 DNA: TGTGCCAGCAAGGACCTCAGGGATTTCGCTTACGAGCAGTACTTC

V gene: TRBV2
J gene: TRBJ2-3
D gene: -
clone size: -
CDR3 protein: CASSELLDTQYF
CDR3 DNA: TGTGCCAGCAGTGAATTGCTAGATACGCAGTATTTT

V gene: TRBV20-1
J gene: TRBJ2-7
D gene: -
clone size: -
CDR3 protein: CSAKGSTYEQYF
CDR3 DNA: TGCAGTGCTAAGGGCTCTACCTACGAGCAGTACTTC

V gene: TRBV6-5
J gene: TRBJ2-3
D gene: -
clone size: few
CDR3 protein: CASSYDTRTGSRLYF
CDR3 DNA: TGTGCCAGCAGTTACGACACCCGGACCGGCTCGCGATTGTATTTT

V gene: TRBV2
J gene: TRBJ2-2
D gene: -
clone size: many
CDR3 protein: CASSFKRETGELFF
CDR3 DNA: TGTGCCAGCAGTTTCAAGAGGGAAACCGGGGAGCTGTTTTTT

V gene: TRBV19
J gene: TRBJ2-1
D gene: -
clone size: -
CDR3 protein: CASSPLAALYNEQFF
CDR3 DNA: TGTGCCAGTAGTCCTCTCGCGGCCCTTTACAATGAGCAGTTCTTC

V gene: TRBV10-2
J gene: TRBJ1-1
D gene: -
clone size: -
CDR3 protein: CASSEFASEAFF
CDR3 DNA: TGCGCCAGCAGTGAGTTTGCGTCTGAAGCTTTCTTT

V gene: TRBV19
J gene: TRBJ2-1
D gene: -
clone size: -
CDR3 protein: CASSMIAQASYNEQFF
CDR3 DNA: TGTGCCAGTAGTATGATTGCACAGGCATCCTACAATGAGCAGTTCTTC